This entry features one TCR beta chain sequence. TCRdb's copy holds only in-frame clones and misses some; the assay was immunoSEQ multiplex PCR. Here the sample spans approximately 200,000 clones, about 87% being singletons. The germline gives CDR1 LGHDT, CDR2 YNNKEL (reference sequence). V lost 6 bases to trimming and J lost 4 bases, with 18 bases between them. The CDR3 runs to 15 residues. This study enrolled people aged roughly 18 to 90 from about two dozen US geographic areas. In assigning cohorts, the study relied on participant-reported clinical history. Recovered status in Cohort 3 required two negative PCRs, clearance, or symptom resolution. The data were taken from a study of blood T cell repertoires in COVID-19.

The TCR sequence derives from a man younger than 45 who had recovered from COVID-19. What was sequenced was PBMCs or T cells enriched from blood (not recorded which). The gene calls are TRBV3-1 (or the pseudogene TRBV3-2) and TRBJ1-2; TRBD1 is a possible D gene (5 bases). The CDR3 coding sequence is TGTGCCAGCAGTCCCGGAATTGACAGAATCTATGGCTACACCTTC. It encodes CASSPGIDRIYGYTF.